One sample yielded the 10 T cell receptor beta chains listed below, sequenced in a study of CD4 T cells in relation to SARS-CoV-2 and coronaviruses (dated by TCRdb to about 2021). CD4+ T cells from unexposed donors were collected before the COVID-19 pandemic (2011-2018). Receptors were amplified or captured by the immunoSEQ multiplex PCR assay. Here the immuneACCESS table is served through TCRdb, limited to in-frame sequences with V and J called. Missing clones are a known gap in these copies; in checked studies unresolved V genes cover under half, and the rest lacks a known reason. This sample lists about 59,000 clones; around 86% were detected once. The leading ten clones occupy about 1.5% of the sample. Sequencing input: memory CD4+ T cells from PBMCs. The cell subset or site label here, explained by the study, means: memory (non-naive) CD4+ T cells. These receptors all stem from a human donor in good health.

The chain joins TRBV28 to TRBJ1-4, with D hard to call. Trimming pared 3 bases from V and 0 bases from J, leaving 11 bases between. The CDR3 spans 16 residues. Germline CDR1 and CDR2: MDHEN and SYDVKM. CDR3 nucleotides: TGTGCCAGCAGTTTGGCAGTAGTTGCAACTAATGAAAAACTGTTTTTT. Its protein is CASSLAVVATNEKLFF.

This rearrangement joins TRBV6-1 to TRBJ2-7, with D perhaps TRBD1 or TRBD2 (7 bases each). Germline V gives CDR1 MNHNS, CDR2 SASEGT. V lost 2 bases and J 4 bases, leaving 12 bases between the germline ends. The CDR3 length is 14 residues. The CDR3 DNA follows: TGTGCCAGCAGTGAACGGCAGGGGGGGTACGAGCAGTACTTC. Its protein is CASSERQGGYEQYF.

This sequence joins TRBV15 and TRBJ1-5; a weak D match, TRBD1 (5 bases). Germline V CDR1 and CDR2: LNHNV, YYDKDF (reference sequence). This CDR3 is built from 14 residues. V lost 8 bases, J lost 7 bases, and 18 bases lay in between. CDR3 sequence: CATSGPGTGQPQHF. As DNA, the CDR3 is TGTGCCACCTCAGGGCCAGGGACTGGGCAGCCCCAGCATTTT. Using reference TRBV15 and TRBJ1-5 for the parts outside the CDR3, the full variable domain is DAMVIQNPRYQVTQFGKPVTLSCSQTLNHNVMYWYQQKSSQAPKLLFHYYDKDFNNEADTPDNFQSRRPNTSFCFLDIRSPGLGDTAMYLCATSGPGTGQPQHFGDGTRLSIL.

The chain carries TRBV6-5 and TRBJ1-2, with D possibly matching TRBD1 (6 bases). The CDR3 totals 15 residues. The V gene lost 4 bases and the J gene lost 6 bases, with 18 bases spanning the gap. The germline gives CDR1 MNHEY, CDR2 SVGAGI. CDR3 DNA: TGTGCCAGCAGTTCTCCCAGGGGTGCTATCCATGGCTACACCTTC. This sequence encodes CASSSPRGAIHGYTF.

The CDR3, as DNA: TGTGCCAGCTCACCGGGACAGGGTAGGGCAGATACGCAGTATTTT. Residues: CASSPGQGRADTQYF. The chain employs TRBV18 and TRBJ2-3; 9 bases line up with TRBD1. This CDR3 has 15 amino acids. The V segment lost 3 bases and the J segment 4 bases; nucleotides outside the gene matches: 5. Looked up from germline, CDR1 is KGHSH and CDR2 is LQKENI.

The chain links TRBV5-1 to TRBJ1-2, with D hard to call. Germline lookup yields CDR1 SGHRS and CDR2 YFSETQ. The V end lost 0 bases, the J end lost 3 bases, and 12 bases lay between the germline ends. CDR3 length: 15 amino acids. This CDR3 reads CASSLGWGFDYGYTF. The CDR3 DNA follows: TGCGCCAGCAGCTTGGGTTGGGGATTTGACTATGGCTACACCTTC. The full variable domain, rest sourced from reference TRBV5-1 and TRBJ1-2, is KAGVTQTPRYLIKTRGQQVTLSCSPISGHRSVSWYQQTPGQGLQFLFEYFSETQRNKGNFPGRFSGRQFSNSRSEMNVSTLELGDSALYLCASSLGWGFDYGYTFGSGTRLTVV.

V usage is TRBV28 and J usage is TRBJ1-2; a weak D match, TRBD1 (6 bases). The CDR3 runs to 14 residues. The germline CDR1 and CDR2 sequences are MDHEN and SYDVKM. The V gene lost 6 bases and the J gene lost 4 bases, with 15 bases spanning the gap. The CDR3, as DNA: TGTGCCAGCAGGGAACGGGGGCGGCCCTATGGCTACACCTTC. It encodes CASRERGRPYGYTF.

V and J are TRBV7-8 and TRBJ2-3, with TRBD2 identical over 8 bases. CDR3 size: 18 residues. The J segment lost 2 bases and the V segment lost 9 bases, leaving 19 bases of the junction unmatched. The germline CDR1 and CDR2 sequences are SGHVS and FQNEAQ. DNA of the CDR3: TGTGCCAGAACCGGGGGGGGGACAACTCAAGCTTCCACAGATACGCAGTATTTT. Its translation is CARTGGGTTQASTDTQYF.

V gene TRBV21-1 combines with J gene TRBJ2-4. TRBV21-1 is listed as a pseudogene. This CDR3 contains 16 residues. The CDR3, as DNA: TGTGCCAGCAGCATTACCAGGGAGAGGGCCAAAAACATTCAGTACTTC. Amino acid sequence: CASSITRERAKNIQYF.

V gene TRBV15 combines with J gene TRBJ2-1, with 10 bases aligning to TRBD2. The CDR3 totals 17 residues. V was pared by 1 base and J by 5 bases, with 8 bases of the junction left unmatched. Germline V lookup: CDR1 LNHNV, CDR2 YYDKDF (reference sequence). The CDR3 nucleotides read TGTGCCACCAGCAGAGCTCCCCTAGCGGGAGACGACAATGAGCAGTTCTTC. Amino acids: CATSRAPLAGDDNEQFF.